This TCR beta chain was recorded in a study of radiotherapy plus CTLA-4 blockade in lung cancer. Study context: Among all patients, roughly 17% showed objective responses, while roughly 31% had disease control.

Note on this clone: Its specificity is not known.

Notes on the study in general: Early blood T cell clone changes and increased post-radiation serum interferon-beta were reportedly the strongest response predictors. Radiotherapy was combined with ipilimumab, and tumor-derived TCR clones then expanded in blood.

Sequenced by immunoSEQ multiplex PCR; TCRdb stores in-frame clones only, minus some. The table has approximately 25,000 clones, about three quarters seen once. Focal radiation and CTLA-4 blockade (ipilimumab) were tested in chemo-refractory metastatic non-small-cell lung cancer patients. The input for sequencing was peripheral blood, taken from a patient treated with radiotherapy plus ipilimumab. The sequence came from a human donor with non-small cell lung cancer who had stable disease on radiotherapy plus ipilimumab.

CDR3 in amino acids: CASSEALTAEAFF. The CDR3 DNA reads TGTGCCAGCAGTGAAGCGCTGACGGCTGAAGCTTTCTTT. This chain links TRBV2 with TRBJ1-1; no clear D. Per the germline V gene, CDR1 is SNHLY and CDR2 is FYNNEI. This CDR3 is 13 amino acids long. V was pared by 0 bases and J by 6 bases, with 8 bases between.